One sample yielded the 29 T cell receptor beta chains listed below, sequenced in a study of blood T cell repertoires in COVID-19. Assay used: immunoSEQ multiplex PCR; TCRdb lists only in-frame clones, some missing. Among roughly 200,000 clones listed, roughly 77% were seen once. The sample consisted of PBMCs or T cells enriched from blood (not recorded which). The receptor source for this set is a middle-aged man who had recovered from COVID-19.

The J gene is TRBJ2-1, the V gene TRBV7-2; TRBD2 aligns across 9 bases. The CDR3 consists of 14 residues. CDR1 and CDR2 (germline): SGHTA, FQGNSA. V shed 7 bases and J 9 bases; nucleotides not matched to a gene: 10. The CDR3 sequence: CASTSELAGREQFF. As DNA, the CDR3 is TGTGCCAGCACCTCGGAACTAGCGGGCCGTGAGCAGTTCTTC.

V usage is TRBV3-1 (or the pseudogene TRBV3-2) and J usage is TRBJ2-5, with 9 bases fitting TRBD1. In germline, CDR1 is LGHDT, CDR2 YNNKEL (reference sequence). The ends lost 1 base at V and 3 bases at J; junction bases unmatched: 15. The CDR3 has 19 amino acids. Here the CDR3 reads CASSQVAGTGSTGKETQYF. DNA for the CDR3: TGTGCCAGCAGCCAAGTAGCCGGGACAGGGTCTACAGGGAAAGAGACCCAGTACTTC.

V usage is TRBV27 and J usage is TRBJ2-5; D unresolved. The CDR3 consists of 11 residues. V was shortened by 2 bases and J by 5 bases, with 3 bases between the two germline ends. Germline CDR1 reads MNHEY; CDR2 reads SMNVEV (reference sequence). The CDR3 bases are TGTGCCAGCAGTTTACTGGAGACCCAGTACTTC. Translated, it gives CASSLLETQYF.

The chain employs TRBV19 and TRBJ1-3; the match to TRBD1 covers 8 bases. This CDR3 spans 17 amino acids. The V gene end was trimmed by 5 bases and the J gene end by 2 bases; junction bases not matched to a gene: 11. Germline CDR1 LNHDA, CDR2 SQIVND (reference sequence). The CDR3 here is CASSLNRGTLPGNTIYF. The CDR3 DNA reads as TGTGCCAGTAGTCTTAACAGGGGGACTCTCCCTGGAAACACCATATATTTT.

V usage is TRBV28 and J usage is TRBJ2-2, with a tentative D call TRBD2 (6 bases). The germline gives CDR1 MDHEN, CDR2 SYDVKM. V was clipped by 4 bases and J by 6 bases, with 15 bases between them. This CDR3 has 15 residues. CDR3 amino acids: CASSSLGSPAGELFF. Here the CDR3 DNA reads TGTGCCAGCAGTTCCCTCGGGAGTCCGGCCGGGGAGCTGTTTTTT.

This clone was recorded only once. The chain links TRBV6-5 to TRBJ1-4; D perhaps matches TRBD1 (5 bases). Per the germline V gene, CDR1 is MNHEY and CDR2 is SVGAGI. Trimming removed 6 bases at V and 0 bases at J, with 11 bases between. This CDR3 comprises 15 residues. The CDR3 is CASSGTLTTNEKLFF. Written as DNA, the CDR3 is TGTGCCAGCAGCGGGACTCTGACAACTAATGAAAAACTGTTTTTT.

This clone has a handful of counts. The chain joins TRBV25-1 to TRBJ1-1; 7 nucleotides line up with TRBD1. The CDR3 runs 14 residues. Per germline, CDR1 MGHDK and CDR2 SYGVNS. V dropped 4 bases and J dropped 4; count of bases not matched to a gene: 6. CDR3 protein: CASSGTGAVTEAFF. The CDR3 DNA sequence: TGTGCCAGCAGTGGAACAGGGGCGGTCACTGAAGCTTTCTTT.

V is TRBV2 and J is TRBJ2-6, with TRBD1 identical over 7 bases. Per the germline V gene, CDR1 is SNHLY and CDR2 is FYNNEI. This CDR3 contains 17 residues. Trimming removed 7 bases from V and 0 bases from J; junction bases left unmatched: 9. The CDR3 DNA reads as TGTGCCAGCATCCCCGACAGGGTAATCTCTGGGGCCAACGTCCTGACTTTC. Translation gives CASIPDRVISGANVLTF.

The chain recombines TRBV14 with TRBJ2-3; the match to TRBD2 covers 8 bases. Losses at the gene ends were 3 bases for V and 3 bases for J; bases not matched to a gene: 11. The germline CDR1 and CDR2 sequences are SGHDN and FVKESK. The CDR3 runs 17 residues. CDR3 sequence reads: CASSQGGRLASTDTQYF. The CDR3, as DNA: TGTGCCAGCAGCCAGGGCGGGAGACTAGCGAGTACAGATACGCAGTATTTT.

The chain links TRBV7-3 to TRBJ2-1; TRBD2 is a possible D gene (6 bases). V lost 5 bases and J lost 9, with 11 bases in between. The CDR3 covers 12 residues. Germline V gives CDR1 SGHTA, CDR2 FQGTGA. For the CDR3, the DNA is TGTGCCAGCAGCCCTCTGGGGGGTGAGCAGTTCTTC. Translating gives CASSPLGGEQFF.

The chain has TRBV30 and TRBJ2-1, with D uncertain. Trimming shortened V by 0 bases and J by 7 bases, and 13 bases separated the two germline ends. This CDR3 has 14 residues. Germline V gives CDR1 GTSNPN, CDR2 SVGIG (reference sequence). For the CDR3, the DNA is TGTGCCTGGAGTGTTTTAGCTGTAAGGAATGAGCAGTTCTTC. It is translated as CAWSVLAVRNEQFF.

V and J are TRBV6-1 and TRBJ2-1, with 8 bases that match TRBD1. V lost 5 bases, J lost 4 bases, and 7 bases stayed unmatched. Germline CDR1 and CDR2: MNHNS and SASEGT. The CDR3 runs to 15 residues. CDR3 in amino acids: CASSPRTGTYNEQFF. The CDR3 DNA sequence: TGTGCCAGCAGTCCCAGGACAGGGACATACAATGAGCAGTTCTTC.

The chain joins TRBV24-1 to TRBJ2-1; tentatively, D is TRBD1 (5 bases). Germline CDR1 KGHDR, CDR2 SFDVKD. CDR3 size: 11 residues. V lost 7 bases to trimming and J lost 6 bases, with 6 bases between them. CDR3: CATRGRNEQFF. The CDR3 region has the DNA TGTGCCACCAGGGGGCGCAATGAGCAGTTCTTC.

This chain links TRBV3-1 (or the pseudogene TRBV3-2) with TRBJ2-7, with D unresolved. CDR3 length: 12 residues. Trimming pared 5 bases from V and 2 bases from J, leaving 7 bases between. CDR1 LGHDT and CDR2 YNNKEL come from the germline V gene (reference sequence). The CDR3 nucleotides read TGTGCCAGCAGCGCACAAGCCTACGAGCAGTACTTC. It codes for CASSAQAYEQYF.

The gene calls are TRBV6-6 and TRBJ1-1; D call uncertain. The CDR3 totals 13 residues. Germline lookup yields CDR1 MNHNY and CDR2 SVGAGI (reference sequence). V was shortened by 0 bases and J by 6 bases, with 8 bases between the two germline ends. The CDR3 is CASSYSNSAEAFF. The CDR3, as DNA: TGTGCCAGCAGTTACTCGAACTCGGCTGAAGCTTTCTTT.

This clone was found a few times. J is TRBJ1-1 and V is TRBV7-9; D may be TRBD1 (6 bases). Germline-derived CDR1 and CDR2 are SEHNR and FQNEAQ (reference sequence). CDR3 size: 15 residues. V lost 3 bases and J lost 0, with 11 bases in between. The CDR3 nucleotides read TGTGCCAGCAGCTTTTACAGGGATATGAACACTGAAGCTTTCTTT. Translating gives CASSFYRDMNTEAFF.

The CDR3 DNA follows: TGTGCCAGCAGCCAGATTCTAGCGGGATTCAATGAGCAGTTCTTC. This encodes CASSQILAGFNEQFF. V and J are TRBV14 and TRBJ2-1; 9 nucleotides align to TRBD2. The CDR3 is 15 amino acids. V lost 3 bases and J lost 6; bases outside the gene matches: 6. Germline CDR1 and CDR2: SGHDN and FVKESK.

The CDR3 nucleotides read TGTGCCAGCAGCCGCCTGGGTAGCGGATACGAGCAGTACTTC. This sequence encodes CASSRLGSGYEQYF. V usage is TRBV7-9 and J usage is TRBJ2-7, with D tentatively TRBD2 (6 bases). Trimming left V 5 bases short and J 4 bases short, with 15 bases between. The length of the CDR3 is 14 residues. Germline loops: CDR1 SEHNR, CDR2 FQNEAQ (reference sequence). The whole variable domain, filled in from reference TRBV7-9 and TRBJ2-7, reads DTGVSQNPRHKITKRGQNVTFRCDPISEHNRLYWYRQTLGQGPEFLTYFQNEAQLEKSRLLSDRFSAERPKGSFSTLEIQRTEQGDSAMYLCASSRLGSGYEQYFGPGTRLTVT.

The CDR3 nucleotides read TGTGCCTGGGGATTACAGGGGGCGCAGGGCTACACCTTC. Encoded protein: CAWGLQGAQGYTF. The V gene is TRBV30, the J gene TRBJ1-2, with 9 nucleotides matching TRBD1. This CDR3 is 13 amino acids long. With V trimmed by 5 bases and J by 8 bases, 9 bases remained unmatched. Per germline, CDR1 GTSNPN and CDR2 SVGIG (reference sequence).

This clone has a handful of counts. The chain couples TRBV7-9 to TRBJ2-5; 7 bases map to TRBD1. Trimming cost V 4 bases and J 4 bases; bases outside gene matches: 15. Germline CDR1 and CDR2: SEHNR and FQNEAQ (reference sequence). The CDR3 spans 17 residues. The CDR3 spells CASSSLFSDRELETQYF. The CDR3 DNA is TGTGCCAGCAGCTCCCTGTTTAGTGACAGGGAGTTAGAGACCCAGTACTTC.

This chain uses TRBV7-9 with TRBJ1-2, with 9 bases lining up with TRBD1. The CDR3 runs 15 residues. Trimming at V came to 4 bases and at J to 4 bases, leaving 7 bases not matched to a gene. Germline V lookup: CDR1 SEHNR, CDR2 FQNEAQ (reference sequence). The chain's CDR3 is CASSSGTGTGYGYTF. In DNA, the CDR3 is TGTGCCAGCAGCTCCGGGACAGGGACTGGCTATGGCTACACCTTC.

The chain links TRBV30 to TRBJ1-3; 7 positions match TRBD1. Germline V CDR1 and CDR2: GTSNPN, SVGIG (reference sequence). The CDR3 extends over 14 amino acids. Trimming took 5 bases from V and 0 from J; bases not matched to a gene: 4. The CDR3 coding sequence is TGTGCCTGGGCGCAGGGGGTCTCTGGAAACACCATATATTTT. This gives the protein CAWAQGVSGNTIYF. Full variable domain (outside the CDR3, taken from reference TRBV30 and TRBJ1-3): SQTIHQWPATLVQPVGSPLSLECTVEGTSNPNLYWYRQAAGRGLQLLFYSVGIGQISSEVPQNLSASRPQDRQFILSSKKLLLSDSGFYLCAWAQGVSGNTIYFGEGSWLTVV.

The chain joins TRBV4-2 to TRBJ2-5, with TRBD2 matching over 8 bases. Germline CDR1 LGHNA, CDR2 YNFKEQ. This CDR3 comprises 16 residues. The V and J ends lost 4 bases and 2 bases, in that order; junction bases with no gene match: 9. For the CDR3, the DNA is TGTGCCAGCAGCCCTCGAGCGGGGGCGACTCAAGAGACCCAGTACTTC. Encoded protein: CASSPRAGATQETQYF.

The chain carries TRBV5-1 and TRBJ1-6; no firm D call. Trimming shortened V by 0 bases and J by 2 bases, and 18 bases separated the two germline ends. Germline CDR1 reads SGHRS; CDR2 reads YFSETQ. CDR3 length: 19 residues. In DNA form, the CDR3 reads TGCGCCAGCAGCTTGGCCCCCCGAGGGTTGATTGCCTATAATTCACCCCTCCACTTT. It specifies CASSLAPRGLIAYNSPLHF.

In this sample, this clone turned up once. This chain connects TRBV3-1 (or the pseudogene TRBV3-2) to TRBJ2-2; the D gene is possibly TRBD2 (6 bases). The CDR3 length is 15 residues. V lost 3 bases, J lost 4 bases, and 12 bases lay in between. Germline values: CDR1 LGHDT, CDR2 YNNKEL (reference sequence). CDR3 sequence: CASSHGTLSTGELFF. DNA for the CDR3: TGTGCCAGCAGCCACGGGACTCTCTCCACCGGGGAGCTGTTTTTT.

A note on this clone: This sequence may be a read error, since a much larger clone differs from it by one base. The chain couples TRBV5-4 to TRBJ2-7, with D possibly matching TRBD1 (5 bases). The V gene's germline CDR1 is SGHNT and CDR2 YYREEE (reference sequence). Trimming took off 3 bases at V and 1 base at J, with 5 bases between the two ends. CDR3 length equals 12 residues. The chain's CDR3 is CASSSGSYEQYF. The CDR3 DNA reads TGTGCCAGCAGCTCAGGGTCCTACGAGCAGTACTTC.

The CDR3 reads CASSHLAGVRGSSYNEQFF. In DNA form, the CDR3 reads TGTGCCAGCAGCCACCTAGCGGGAGTACGTGGGAGCTCCTACAATGAGCAGTTCTTC. The chain employs TRBV7-9 and TRBJ2-1, with 10 nucleotides matching TRBD2. The J segment lost 0 bases and the V segment lost 5 bases, leaving 13 bases of the junction unmatched. The V gene's germline CDR1 is SEHNR and CDR2 FQNEAQ (reference sequence). This CDR3 has 19 amino acids.

The rearrangement uses TRBV10-3 and TRBJ2-7; 14 bases are a match to TRBD2. Germline assignment: CDR1 ENHRY and CDR2 SYGVKD. V lost 8 bases, J lost 2 bases, and 8 bases stayed unmatched. The CDR3 length is 16 residues. The CDR3 DNA reads TGTGCCATCGGGACTAGCGGGGGAACCGGGCCCTACGAGCAGTACTTC. Its protein product is CAIGTSGGTGPYEQYF.

This chain links TRBV19 with TRBJ1-2, with 11 positions matching TRBD1. Germline V gene data show CDR1 as LNHDA and CDR2 as SQIVND (reference sequence). Trimming cost V 5 bases and J 4 bases; bases outside gene matches: 9. The CDR3 runs to 16 residues. The CDR3 DNA sequence: TGTGCCAGTAGTGCCCGAGTGGGACAGGGGGTCTATGGCTACACCTTC. Its protein product is CASSARVGQGVYGYTF.